The TCR beta chain under discussion was sequenced for a study of T cell responses to AZD1222 COVID-19 vaccine. About the research overall: Recipients boosted at about 4 weeks or about 12 weeks are pooled. Broader study findings: Spike-specific TCR breadth and depth rose after two AZD1222 doses. Clonal diversity was possibly underestimated, and the donors were mostly white British, with more females. Within unmutated variant regions lay the reported targets of nearly half of spike-specific TCRs.

As to this clone: The antigen is unknown.

V shed 5 bases and J shed 4 bases, with 11 bases lying between them. In germline, CDR1 is SGHAT, CDR2 FQNNGV. CDR3 length: 13 residues. The protocol was immunoSEQ multiplex PCR, while the TCRdb copy is restricted to in-frame clones and leaves out a portion. The sample includes 99,000 or so clones, roughly 90% of them seen just once. This sequence originates from an adult in good health. V usage is TRBV11-2 and J usage is TRBJ1-2; D remains unclear. The source material was peripheral blood, sampled on day 0 of AZD1222 vaccination. This CDR3 reads CASSQPSTYGYTF. The CDR3 DNA is TGTGCCAGCAGCCAACCGTCGACCTATGGCTACACCTTC. Full variable domain (remainder filled in from reference TRBV11-2 and TRBJ1-2): EAGVAQSPRYKIIEKRQSVAFWCNPISGHATLYWYQQILGQGPKLLIQFQNNGVVDDSQLPKDRFSAERLKGVDSTLKIQPAKLEDSAVYLCASSQPSTYGYTFGSGTRLTVV.